The entry below gives a single TCR beta chain sequence along with its context. The data originate from a study of PD-1 blockade in classical Hodgkin lymphoma. TCRdb's copy holds only in-frame clones and misses some; the assay was immunoSEQ multiplex PCR. The table includes 45,000 to 55,000 clones, around 76% detected once. V was cut by 1 base and J by 1 base, with 10 bases left in between. The CDR3 runs to 15 residues. The germline V gene encodes CDR1 MGHRA and CDR2 YSYEKL. The time point was: cycle 4 day 1 (C4D1), after about 6 weeks of nivolumab. Every patient experienced relapse after autologous stem cell transplantation, and brentuximab vedotin exposure varied.

The chain joins TRBV4-1 to TRBJ1-2; D remains ambiguous. This TCR derives from a human donor with classical Hodgkin lymphoma. This material consisted of peripheral blood mononuclear cells (PBMCs), taken before the fourth cycle of nivolumab. DNA for the CDR3: TGCGCCAGCAGCCAAGTTCCGGGGTTTAACTATGGCTACACCTTC. This codes for CASSQVPGFNYGYTF.